Following are 31 T cell receptor beta chains from one sample sequenced in a study of cytomegalovirus exposure and HLA in healthy donors. Primers: 60 Vbeta forward and 13 Jbeta reverse. Assay: immunoSEQ multiplex PCR; the TCRdb copy retains only in-frame clones and omits some. The sample holds 65,000 to 85,000 clones; around 84% are singletons and the top ten take roughly 2.6%. Sequenced material: PBMCs. These receptors all come from a woman aged 45-65 years in good health and CMV-seronegative.

The chain employs TRBV27 and TRBJ1-2; D not certain. This CDR3 spans 14 amino acids. V was trimmed by 0 bases and J by 7 bases, leaving 12 bases between them. From germline, CDR1 is MNHEY and CDR2 SMNVEV (reference sequence). In DNA, the CDR3 is TGTGCCAGCAGTTTATCCTCGGCAGGCCTTGGCTACACCTTC. Translated, it gives CASSLSSAGLGYTF.

The sample holds a few counts of this clone. V usage is TRBV9 and J usage is TRBJ2-1, with 13 nucleotides matching TRBD2. The V segment lost 3 bases and the J segment 8 bases; nucleotides outside the gene matches: 5. This CDR3 comprises 15 residues. Germline V gives CDR1 SGDLS, CDR2 YYNGEE. CDR3 bases: TGTGCCAGCAGCGGAACTAGCGGGAGGGCCGATGAGCAGTTCTTC. It encodes CASSGTSGRADEQFF.

This clone was observed once. The chain couples TRBV4-2 to TRBJ1-2; the D gene is possibly TRBD1 (5 bases). The CDR3 has 18 residues. The ends were cut back, 1 base at V and 8 bases at J, with 26 bases in the middle. CDR1 is LGHNA, CDR2 YNFKEQ, per germline. The CDR3 here is CASSQVSWEGTGRGGYTF. In DNA form, the CDR3 reads TGTGCCAGCAGCCAAGTAAGCTGGGAGGGCACGGGAAGGGGAGGCTACACCTTC.

This rearrangement joins TRBV18 to TRBJ1-1, with D possibly matching TRBD1 (6 bases). V shed 3 bases and J shed 3 bases, with 8 bases lying between them. Germline V lookup: CDR1 KGHSH, CDR2 LQKENI. The CDR3 runs to 13 residues. CDR3 protein: CASSPDRYTEAFF. For the CDR3, the DNA is TGTGCCAGCTCACCCGACAGGTACACTGAAGCTTTCTTT. The full variable domain, completed using reference TRBV18 and TRBJ1-1, is NAGVMQNPRHLVRRRGQEARLRCSPMKGHSHVYWYRQLPEEGLKFMVYLQKENIIDESGMPKERFSAEFPKEGPSILRIQQVVRGDSAAYFCASSPDRYTEAFFGQGTRLTVV.

The chain employs TRBV7-9 and TRBJ2-7, with 10 bases fitting TRBD2. Germline V gene sequence: CDR1 SEHNR, CDR2 FQNEAQ (reference sequence). With 0 bases clipped from V and 6 bases from J, the junction kept 2 bases outside the gene matches. This CDR3 comprises 14 residues. The CDR3: CASSLAASGSEQYF. The CDR3 DNA is TGTGCCAGCAGCTTAGCGGCTAGCGGGAGCGAGCAGTACTTC. Based on the CDR3 plus reference TRBV7-9 and TRBJ2-7, the full variable domain is DTGVSQNPRHKITKRGQNVTFRCDPISEHNRLYWYRQTLGQGPEFLTYFQNEAQLEKSRLLSDRFSAERPKGSFSTLEIQRTEQGDSAMYLCASSLAASGSEQYFGPGTRLTVT.

The V and J genes are TRBV30 and TRBJ1-2, with a tentative D call TRBD1 (6 bases). Germline CDR1 reads GTSNPN; CDR2 reads SVGIG (reference sequence). The germline V and J ends were trimmed by 0 bases and 2 bases, with 16 bases remaining between them. CDR3 size: 16 residues. As DNA, the CDR3 is TGTGCCTGGAGTGTATATGGGGGCAGGGGAAACTATGGCTACACCTTC. Protein product: CAWSVYGGRGNYGYTF. The variable domain in full, completed from reference TRBV30 and TRBJ1-2, reads SQTIHQWPATLVQPVGSPLSLECTVEGTSNPNLYWYRQAAGRGLQLLFYSVGIGQISSEVPQNLSASRPQDRQFILSSKKLLLSDSGFYLCAWSVYGGRGNYGYTFGSGTRLTVV.

J is TRBJ2-1 and V is TRBV9; D not certain. Trimming took off 4 bases at V and 7 bases at J, with 15 bases between the two ends. The V gene's germline CDR1 is SGDLS and CDR2 YYNGEE. This CDR3 contains 14 residues. CDR3 coding DNA: TGTGCCAGCAGCCTAAATACTGGGCAGAATGAGCAGTTCTTC. It translates to CASSLNTGQNEQFF.

The chain has TRBV9 and TRBJ2-3; 7 bases line up with TRBD2. This CDR3 contains 14 residues. Losses at the gene ends were 0 bases for V and 4 bases for J; bases not matched to a gene: 2. CDR1 is SGDLS and CDR2 is YYNGEE in the germline V gene. The CDR3 region is CASSVDLAADTQYF. For the CDR3, the DNA is TGTGCCAGCAGCGTAGATCTAGCGGCAGATACGCAGTATTTT.

J is TRBJ2-7 and V is TRBV27; TRBD2 might be the D (6 bases). V shed 6 bases and J shed 8 bases, with 17 bases lying between them. The length of the CDR3 is 13 residues. Germline assignment: CDR1 MNHEY and CDR2 SMNVEV (reference sequence). Here the CDR3 reads CASRGTPSEKQYF. CDR3 sequence (DNA): TGTGCCAGCAGGGGGACTCCCAGCGAGAAGCAGTACTTC.

J is TRBJ2-3 and V is TRBV7-2, with 9 positions matching TRBD2. Germline CDR1 is SGHTA and CDR2 is FQGNSA. Unmatched junction bases numbered 8, after V lost 2 bases and J lost 5 bases. There are 16 residues in the CDR3. CDR3 DNA sequence: TGTGCCAGCAGCTTACGGGGTAGCGGGAGTATAGATACGCAGTATTTT. Translation gives CASSLRGSGSIDTQYF.

The V and J genes are TRBV7-8 and TRBJ2-1; possible D gene TRBD2, 6 bases. Looked up from germline, CDR1 is SGHVS and CDR2 is FQNEAQ. The V end lost 1 base, the J end lost 8 bases, and 15 bases lay between the germline ends. CDR3 length: 15 residues. Here the CDR3 DNA reads TGTGCCAGCAGCTTAGGGACTATCTATGGTGATGAGCAGTTCTTC. This sequence encodes CASSLGTIYGDEQFF.

The chain uses TRBV18 and TRBJ1-5, with D maybe TRBD1 (5 bases). Trimming took 3 bases from V and 8 from J, leaving 11 bases between them. Germline CDR1 reads KGHSH; CDR2 reads LQKENI. The CDR3 covers 13 residues. The CDR3, as DNA: TGTGCCAGCTCACCCGGGGGGAGGGAGCCCCAGCATTTT. It is translated as CASSPGGREPQHF.

The chain carries TRBV5-1 and TRBJ1-1; a possible D gene is TRBD1 (5 bases). V dropped 0 bases and J dropped 0 bases, with 9 bases sitting between them. This CDR3 comprises 15 residues. The V gene's germline CDR1 is SGHRS and CDR2 YFSETQ. The chain's CDR3 is CASSLAQGMNTEAFF. CDR3 bases: TGCGCCAGCAGCTTGGCTCAGGGAATGAACACTGAAGCTTTCTTT.

The count of this clone is one. J is TRBJ2-1 and V is TRBV7-2; the D gene is possibly TRBD1 (5 bases). Trimming pared 3 bases from V and 3 bases from J, leaving 12 bases between. This CDR3 contains 15 residues. Per germline, CDR1 SGHTA and CDR2 FQGNSA. The CDR3 spells CASSLNTGGYNEQFF. The CDR3 DNA reads as TGTGCCAGCAGCTTGAACACAGGCGGCTACAATGAGCAGTTCTTC.

The gene calls are TRBV7-8 and TRBJ2-1; TRBD2 agrees at 11 bases. The germline V gene has CDR1 SGHVS and CDR2 FQNEAQ. This CDR3 has 13 amino acids. The CDR3 DNA is TGTGCTTCGACTAGCGGGATTGTTAATGAGCAGTTCTTC. Protein product: CASTSGIVNEQFF.

The J gene is TRBJ2-3, the V gene TRBV5-4; TRBD2 agrees at 7 bases. Germline V gene sequence: CDR1 SGHNT, CDR2 YYREEE (reference sequence). The ends lost 3 bases at V and 1 base at J; junction bases unmatched: 8. The CDR3 runs 16 residues. The CDR3 nucleotides are TGTGCCAGCAGCTCCCCCAGCGGGGCTGGCACAGATACGCAGTATTTT. This gives the protein CASSSPSGAGTDTQYF.

The CDR3: CASSFPPQGPWNEQFF. The CDR3 DNA reads TGTGCCAGCAGCTTTCCCCCGCAGGGGCCCTGGAATGAGCAGTTCTTC. J is TRBJ2-1 and V is TRBV14, with D possibly matching TRBD1 (6 bases). Germline CDR1 SGHDN, CDR2 FVKESK. This CDR3 region has 16 residues. V lost 5 bases to trimming and J lost 7 bases, with 21 bases between them.

The chain is built from TRBV13 and TRBJ2-1; D is possibly TRBD1 (6 bases). Trimming pared 5 bases from V and 9 bases from J, leaving 11 bases between. CDR1 and CDR2 (germline): PRHDT, FYEKMQ (reference sequence). The length of the CDR3 is 12 residues. CDR3 sequence reads: CASSAGTPEQFF. CDR3 in DNA: TGTGCCAGCAGCGCCGGGACACCTGAGCAGTTCTTC.

The chain is built from TRBV27 and TRBJ2-3; D may be TRBD2 (6 bases). Germline V gene lookup returns CDR1 MNHEY and CDR2 SMNVEV (reference sequence). The CDR3 length is 15 residues. Deletions cut 4 bases from V and 2 bases from J, with 13 bases between. CDR3 sequence (DNA): TGTGCCAGCAGTTCTCGGACTACCTACACAGATACGCAGTATTTT. As protein: CASSSRTTYTDTQYF.

V usage is TRBV7-3 and J usage is TRBJ2-3; tentatively, D is TRBD2 (5 bases). V lost 3 bases and J 4 bases, leaving 8 bases between the germline ends. CDR3 length: 13 amino acids. CDR1 is SGHTA and CDR2 is FQGTGA in the germline V gene. The CDR3 coding sequence is TGTGCCAGCAGCTTCGGACTGTCAGATACGCAGTATTTT. Amino acid sequence: CASSFGLSDTQYF.

This rearrangement joins TRBV7-3 to TRBJ2-7; 13 bases align to TRBD2. J gave up 0 bases and V 10 bases, and 6 bases lay outside the gene matches. CDR1 is SGHTA, CDR2 FQGTGA, per germline. The CDR3 extends over 15 amino acids. The CDR3 reads CATGLAGAFSYEQYV. The CDR3 bases are TGTGCCACCGGACTAGCGGGGGCGTTCTCCTACGAGCAGTACGTC.

This clone was found a few times. The chain recombines TRBV11-1 with TRBJ2-2; D gene ambiguous. Trimming stripped 11 bases from V and 3 bases from J, with 10 bases between. Germline loops: CDR1 SGHAT, CDR2 FQDESV (reference sequence). The CDR3 is 12 residues long. The chain's CDR3 is CAVRRDTGELFF. The CDR3 nucleotides read TGTGCCGTCAGACGGGACACCGGGGAGCTGTTTTTT.

The chain recombines TRBV28 with TRBJ2-7; a possible D gene is TRBD2 (5 bases). The germline V and J ends were trimmed by 3 bases and 0 bases, with 12 bases remaining between them. Germline-derived CDR1 and CDR2 are MDHEN and SYDVKM. The CDR3 has 15 residues. CDR3 sequence (DNA): TGTGCCAGCAGTTTGCCAGCGGTTGGCTCCTACGAGCAGTACTTC. Its protein is CASSLPAVGSYEQYF.

This chain uses TRBV30 with TRBJ1-2; 9 positions agree with TRBD1. From germline, CDR1 is GTSNPN and CDR2 SVGIG (reference sequence). V lost 5 bases and J lost 1; bases outside the gene matches: 5. This CDR3 contains 14 residues. The CDR3 nucleotides are TGTGCCTGGTCACAGGGGGCTTATAACTATGGCTACACCTTC. Residues: CAWSQGAYNYGYTF.

The J gene is TRBJ2-7, the V gene TRBV21-1; the listed D gene, TRBD1, was not tested against the DNA. TRBV21-1 corresponds to a pseudogene. The CDR3 sequence is 16 residues long. The CDR3 loop reads CASSSSKTGGGYEQYF. The CDR3 DNA sequence: TGTGCCAGCAGTTCGAGTAAGACAGGGGGCGGGTACGAGCAGTACTTC.

The chain carries TRBV7-8 and TRBJ2-1; D uncertain. The CDR3 runs to 13 residues. The germline V gene has CDR1 SGHVS and CDR2 FQNEAQ. V dropped 1 base and J dropped 4 bases, with 5 bases sitting between them. The CDR3 sequence is CASSLGQYNEQFF. The CDR3 DNA reads as TGTGCCAGCAGCTTAGGGCAGTACAATGAGCAGTTCTTC.

The chain combines TRBV27 with TRBJ2-1, with 13 bases identical to TRBD2. CDR3 length: 17 amino acids. CDR1 MNHEY and CDR2 SMNVEV come from the germline V gene (reference sequence). V dropped 4 bases and J dropped 0; count of bases not matched to a gene: 3. For the CDR3, the DNA is TGTGCCAGCAGTTCAACTAGCGGGAGGGCCTCCTACAATGAGCAGTTCTTC. The encoded protein is CASSSTSGRASYNEQFF.

The chain employs TRBV5-1 and TRBJ2-5, with 7 nucleotides matching TRBD2. The DNA end favors TRBJ2-7, so the J call may be wrong. The CDR3 sequence is 18 residues long. Germline CDR1 and CDR2: SGHRS and YFSETQ. CDR3 in amino acids: CASSLESVQGGSSLEQYF. The CDR3 DNA follows: TGCGCCAGCAGCTTGGAGTCCGTCCAGGGCGGGAGCTCTCTCGAGCAGTACTTC.

The CDR3 DNA is TGTGCCAGCAGCTTAGAGGGAGCTTCCACCCTTAACTATGGCTACACCTTC. Translated: CASSLEGASTLNYGYTF. The genes are TRBV13 and TRBJ1-2; no clear D gene. The CDR3 extends over 17 amino acids. The germline V gene has CDR1 PRHDT and CDR2 FYEKMQ (reference sequence). Trimming removed 1 base from V and 1 base from J, with 16 bases in between.

This rearrangement joins TRBV5-8 to TRBJ1-4; 7 positions agree with TRBD1. CDR1 and CDR2 from the germline V gene are SGHTS and YDEGEE. The J segment lost 3 bases and the V segment lost 0 bases, leaving 2 bases of the junction unmatched. There are 15 residues in the CDR3. The CDR3 spells CASSLGDRSNEKLFF. As DNA, the CDR3 is TGTGCCAGCAGCTTGGGGGACAGATCTAATGAAAAACTGTTTTTT.

The chain recombines TRBV6-1 with TRBJ2-5, with TRBD2 identical over 13 bases. The germline V gene has CDR1 MNHNS and CDR2 SASEGT. The CDR3 contains 18 residues. The junction had 11 bases not matched to a gene; V was cut back by 3 bases and J by 4 bases. This CDR3 reads CASSDHWTSGSAGETQYF. CDR3 in DNA: TGTGCCAGCAGTGACCACTGGACTAGCGGGAGCGCCGGAGAGACCCAGTACTTC.